The next 23 T cell receptor beta chains were all read from a single sample in a study of cytomegalovirus exposure and HLA in healthy donors. In the PCR, 60 Vbeta and 13 Jbeta primers were used. This table comes from immunoSEQ multiplex PCR, and its TCRdb copy is limited to in-frame clones, with some not included. The repertoire table contains approximately 110,000 clones. Input material: PBMCs. Every receptor here comes from a man between 18 and 35 years old in good health and CMV-seronegative.

The chain employs TRBV6-5 and TRBJ2-3; maybe TRBD2 (7 bases). CDR3 length: 16 residues. Deletions cut 1 base from V and 5 bases from J, with 16 bases between. In germline, CDR1 is MNHEY, CDR2 SVGAGI. The CDR3 nucleotides are TGTGCCAGCAGTTACTTCCGGGGGGCTGGTGGAGATACGCAGTATTTT. Protein: CASSYFRGAGGDTQYF.

The chain combines TRBV6-1 with TRBJ2-7, with 11 positions matching TRBD2. J gave up 3 bases and V 4 bases, and 8 bases lay outside the gene matches. Looked up from germline, CDR1 is MNHNS and CDR2 is SASEGT. The CDR3 is 16 amino acids. The CDR3 sequence: CASSAASGGSHYEQYF. The CDR3 nucleotides are TGTGCCAGCAGTGCGGCTAGCGGGGGGAGCCACTACGAGCAGTACTTC.

The V gene is TRBV6-1, the J gene TRBJ1-1; 7 nucleotides match TRBD1. The ends lost 7 bases at V and 0 bases at J; junction bases unmatched: 8. The CDR3 consists of 15 residues. In germline, CDR1 is MNHNS, CDR2 SASEGT. The chain's CDR3 is CASKYGTAMNTEAFF. The CDR3 DNA follows: TGTGCCAGCAAGTACGGGACAGCTATGAACACTGAAGCTTTCTTT.

The chain links TRBV9 to TRBJ2-3; D gene unclear. The V end was cut by 5 bases, the J end by 0 bases, with 13 bases between. The CDR3 extends over 15 amino acids. Germline CDR1 and CDR2: SGDLS and YYNGEE. CDR3 sequence (DNA): TGTGCCAGCAGAGCTATGCGATCTAGCACAGATACGCAGTATTTT. It encodes CASRAMRSSTDTQYF.

V is TRBV5-1 and J is TRBJ2-3; TRBD2 matches at 10 bases. Trimming at V came to 3 bases and at J to 2 bases, leaving 6 bases not matched to a gene. This CDR3 is built from 16 residues. The germline V gene has CDR1 SGHRS and CDR2 YFSETQ. The CDR3 loop reads CASSWLAGDYTDTQYF. CDR3 nucleotides: TGCGCCAGCAGCTGGCTAGCGGGGGACTACACAGATACGCAGTATTTT.

The V and J genes are TRBV15 and TRBJ1-1, with D perhaps TRBD1 (5 bases). Trimming left V 3 bases short and J 7 bases short, with 15 bases between. The CDR3 covers 14 residues. CDR1 LNHNV and CDR2 YYDKDF come from the germline V gene (reference sequence). The CDR3 DNA follows: TGTGCCACCAGCAGCCGAGTAACAGGAAGTGAAGCTTTCTTT. As protein: CATSSRVTGSEAFF.

The chain uses TRBV30 and TRBJ1-2; 7 bases line up with TRBD1. This CDR3 spans 13 amino acids. Germline V CDR1 and CDR2: GTSNPN, SVGIG (reference sequence). The V gene end was trimmed by 4 bases and the J gene end by 8 bases; junction bases not matched to a gene: 10. CDR3 DNA sequence: TGTGCCTGGACAAAAAACTACAGGGGCGGCTACACCTTC. Residues: CAWTKNYRGGYTF. Full variable domain (outside the CDR3, taken from reference TRBV30 and TRBJ1-2): SQTIHQWPATLVQPVGSPLSLECTVEGTSNPNLYWYRQAAGRGLQLLFYSVGIGQISSEVPQNLSASRPQDRQFILSSKKLLLSDSGFYLCAWTKNYRGGYTFGSGTRLTVV.

The chain couples TRBV5-1 to TRBJ2-7; D is unresolved. The CDR3 runs 14 residues. Trimming removed 4 bases from V and 3 bases from J, with 14 bases in between. Germline V gene sequence: CDR1 SGHRS, CDR2 YFSETQ. CDR3 coding DNA: TGCGCCAGCAGCCCCACAGAGCTCAACTACGAGCAGTACTTC. This translates into CASSPTELNYEQYF.

The rearrangement joins TRBV6-1 to TRBJ2-1, with no clear D. CDR1 MNHNS and CDR2 SASEGT come from the germline V gene. Trimming left V 8 bases short and J 8 bases short, with 19 bases between. The CDR3 totals 14 residues. DNA for the CDR3: TGTGCCAGCGTTATGAGACTCTACGTCGATGAGCAGTTCTTC. It specifies CASVMRLYVDEQFF.

V and J are TRBV6-5 and TRBJ2-5; TRBD2 matches 7 bases. CDR3 length: 14 residues. Trimming cost V 5 bases and J 11 bases; bases outside gene matches: 14. CDR1 and CDR2 from the germline V gene are MNHEY and SVGAGI. The CDR3 sequence is CASSGRGGEVVQYF. The CDR3, as DNA: TGTGCCAGCAGTGGGCGGGGAGGGGAAGTTGTGCAGTACTTC.

This chain connects TRBV27 to TRBJ2-7; the D gene is possibly TRBD2 (6 bases). With 4 bases removed from V and 0 bases from J, the gap between germline ends came to 13 bases. This CDR3 region has 15 residues. Germline-derived CDR1 and CDR2 are MNHEY and SMNVEV (reference sequence). In DNA form, the CDR3 reads TGTGCCAGCAGTTATAGCGGATTCACCTCCTACGAGCAGTACTTC. Protein sequence: CASSYSGFTSYEQYF.

The chain employs TRBV6-5 and TRBJ1-2; D is undetermined. V was clipped by 5 bases and J by 6 bases, with 13 bases between them. CDR1 is MNHEY and CDR2 is SVGAGI in the germline V gene. The CDR3 is 13 residues long. The CDR3 coding sequence is TGTGCCAGCAGTAATCCCGGGATTCATGGCTACACCTTC. Its protein product is CASSNPGIHGYTF.

With regard to this clone: One junction end does not reproduce the germline sequence, and a read error may be involved. This chain joins TRBV19 and TRBJ2-1; 11 nucleotides match TRBD2. This CDR3 contains 15 residues. Looked up from germline, CDR1 is LNHDA and CDR2 is SQIVND (reference sequence). For the CDR3, the DNA is TGTGCCAGTAGGATAGCGGGAGGGCCGTACAATGAGCAGTTCTTC. Its translation: CASRIAGGPYNEQFF.

This chain joins TRBV30 and TRBJ1-1; 8 bases align to TRBD1. From germline, CDR1 is GTSNPN and CDR2 SVGIG (reference sequence). V dropped 1 base and J dropped 4; count of bases not matched to a gene: 5. The length of the CDR3 is 14 residues. This CDR3 is CAWSAWTGSTEAFF. In DNA form, the CDR3 reads TGTGCCTGGAGTGCATGGACAGGGAGCACTGAAGCTTTCTTT.

The rearrangement joins TRBV28 to TRBJ1-2; 8 bases align to TRBD1. Germline values: CDR1 MDHEN, CDR2 SYDVKM. This CDR3 spans 15 amino acids. J was trimmed by 5 bases and V by 10 bases; bases with no gene match: 15. The CDR3 DNA follows: TGTGCCACCAAGCTGATGACAGGGGCAGGTTATGGCTACACCTTC. Protein sequence: CATKLMTGAGYGYTF.

The chain links TRBV7-9 to TRBJ1-4, with D perhaps matching TRBD1 (5 bases). Per germline, CDR1 SEHNR and CDR2 FQNEAQ (reference sequence). The CDR3 loop spans 15 amino acids. V shed 5 bases and J shed 7 bases, with 17 bases lying between them. CDR3 sequence (DNA): TGTGCCAGCAGCGGACCGGGGACTGGGGTTGAAAAACTGTTTTTT. Its translation is CASSGPGTGVEKLFF.

V gene TRBV9 combines with J gene TRBJ1-6; tentative D call: TRBD1 (5 bases). Germline CDR1 reads SGDLS; CDR2 reads YYNGEE. CDR3 length equals 14 residues. Trimming shortened V by 3 bases and J by 9 bases, and 13 bases separated the two germline ends. The CDR3 reads CASSGGGNGSPLHF. CDR3 in DNA: TGTGCCAGCAGCGGTGGGGGGAACGGTTCACCCCTCCACTTT.

The genes are TRBV14 and TRBJ1-3; D not resolved. The germline V gene encodes CDR1 SGHDN and CDR2 FVKESK. The CDR3 length is 15 residues. The germline V and J ends were trimmed by 6 bases and 2 bases, with 14 bases remaining between them. The CDR3 nucleotides read TGTGCCAGCAGTCAACTTGCAGGAACTGGAAACACCATATATTTT. Translating gives CASSQLAGTGNTIYF. Based on the CDR3 plus reference TRBV14 and TRBJ1-3, the full variable domain is EAGVTQFPSHSVIEKGQTVTLRCDPISGHDNLYWYRRVMGKEIKFLLHFVKESKQDESGMPNNRFLAERTGGTYSTLKVQPAELEDSGVYFCASSQLAGTGNTIYFGEGSWLTVV.

This chain uses TRBV18 with TRBJ2-3; 12 bases fit TRBD2. The CDR3 is 17 residues long. The germline CDR1 and CDR2 sequences are KGHSH and LQKENI. J gave up 2 bases and V 1 base, and 4 bases lay outside the gene matches. The CDR3 nucleotides read TGTGCCAGCTCACCACTACTAGCGGGGGGTCACACAGATACGCAGTATTTT. Translating gives CASSPLLAGGHTDTQYF.

The genes are TRBV6-1 and TRBJ2-7; no clear D gene. The CDR3 totals 13 residues. Germline V CDR1 and CDR2: MNHNS, SASEGT. V was cut by 5 bases and J by 5 bases, with 13 bases left in between. DNA for the CDR3: TGTGCCAGCAGTTTCCCTCCCGTCCACGAGCAGTACTTC. It encodes CASSFPPVHEQYF.

The chain joins TRBV2 to TRBJ2-1; TRBD2 is a possible D gene (5 bases). Germline CDR1 reads SNHLY; CDR2 reads FYNNEI. This CDR3 contains 10 residues. The V gene lost 6 bases and the J gene lost 12 bases, with 9 bases spanning the gap. CDR3 sequence (DNA): TGTGCCAGCAGGTCTAGCACGCAGTTCTTC. Translated: CASRSSTQFF.

As to this clone: The junction departs from the called germline gene at one end, perhaps through a read error. The CDR3 DNA is TGTACCAGCAGCCGCAGACTCACTAGCAATCAGCCCCAGCATTTT. Amino acids: CTSSRRLTSNQPQHF. This chain connects TRBV28 to TRBJ1-5; D is ambiguous. Per the germline V gene, CDR1 is MDHEN and CDR2 is SYDVKM. The CDR3 loop spans 15 amino acids.

The rearrangement uses TRBV9 and TRBJ1-2, with D unresolved. Germline V lookup: CDR1 SGDLS, CDR2 YYNGEE. The ends were cut back, 4 bases at V and 2 bases at J, with 15 bases in the middle. The CDR3 totals 15 residues. The CDR3 bases are TGTGCCAGCAGCACCCGCGGGCCTTCCAACTATGGCTACACCTTC. Residues: CASSTRGPSNYGYTF. Supplemented by reference TRBV9 and TRBJ1-2, the full variable domain reads DSGVTQTPKHLITATGQRVTLRCSPRSGDLSVYWYQQSLDQGLQFLIQYYNGEERAKGNILERFSAQQFPDLHSELNLSSLELGDSALYFCASSTRGPSNYGYTFGSGTRLTVV.